One sample yielded the 8 T cell receptor beta chains listed below, sequenced in a study of control samples from healthy donors and cancer patients. Only in-frame clones appear in the TCRdb table, and some are missing; sequencing was by immunoSEQ multiplex PCR. The repertoire holds over 150,000 clones, with around nine tenths as singletons. The sequencing input was blood. These receptors were taken from a man under 40 in good health.

The V and J genes are TRBV7-8 and TRBJ1-5; D is perhaps TRBD1 (5 bases). There are 17 residues in the CDR3. Deletions cut 3 bases from V and 1 base from J, with 16 bases between. CDR1 is SGHVS and CDR2 is FQNEAQ in the germline V gene. The CDR3 DNA sequence: TGTGCCAGCAGCTTCGCCGGGGCAGTCAGAAGCAATCAGCCCCAGCATTTT. As protein: CASSFAGAVRSNQPQHF.

CDR3 nucleotide sequence: TGTGCCACCAGTGATGTACGACAGGGGAGCCGCGAGCAGTTCTTC. Residues: CATSDVRQGSREQFF. The chain is built from TRBV24-1 and TRBJ2-1; 8 nucleotides align to TRBD1. The germline V gene encodes CDR1 KGHDR and CDR2 SFDVKD. Losses at the gene ends were 3 bases for V and 10 bases for J; bases not matched to a gene: 10. CDR3 size: 15 residues.

This chain links TRBV18 with TRBJ2-2, with 8 bases identical to TRBD2. The length of the CDR3 is 16 residues. Germline V CDR1 and CDR2: KGHSH, LQKENI. V lost 3 bases and J lost 4; bases outside the gene matches: 7. The CDR3 loop is CASSPPRGGITGELFF. The DNA for the CDR3 is TGTGCCAGCTCACCTCCTCGCGGGGGGATCACCGGGGAGCTGTTTTTT.

The chain is built from TRBV9 and TRBJ1-2; TRBD1 is a possible D gene (5 bases). V lost 3 bases and J lost 5, with 17 bases in between. This CDR3 region has 15 residues. Germline V gives CDR1 SGDLS, CDR2 YYNGEE. This chain's CDR3 is CASSAFLGDGYGYTF. The CDR3 DNA reads TGTGCCAGCAGCGCCTTTTTGGGGGATGGGTATGGCTACACCTTC. The full variable domain, rest sourced from reference TRBV9 and TRBJ1-2, is DSGVTQTPKHLITATGQRVTLRCSPRSGDLSVYWYQQSLDQGLQFLIQYYNGEERAKGNILERFSAQQFPDLHSELNLSSLELGDSALYFCASSAFLGDGYGYTFGSGTRLTVV.

The chain combines TRBV2 with TRBJ2-3; D remains ambiguous. This CDR3 comprises 13 residues. In germline, CDR1 is SNHLY, CDR2 FYNNEI. Deletions cut 7 bases from V and 2 bases from J, with 10 bases between. CDR3 in DNA: TGTGCCAGCACCCGGCGGACCACAGATACGCAGTATTTT. This translates into CASTRRTTDTQYF.

This chain joins TRBV11-2 and TRBJ2-7; D call uncertain. Trimming removed 1 base at V and 3 bases at J, with 7 bases between. CDR1 and CDR2 from the germline V gene are SGHAT and FQNNGV. The CDR3 covers 13 residues. The CDR3, as DNA: TGTGCCAGCAGCTTAGTAGGTGACTACGAGCAGTACTTC. It encodes CASSLVGDYEQYF.

This chain joins TRBV10-3 and TRBJ2-1, with 10 positions matching TRBD2. V lost 5 bases to trimming and J lost 5 bases; unmatched junction nucleotides: 6. The germline V gene has CDR1 ENHRY and CDR2 SYGVKD. The length of the CDR3 is 15 residues. CDR3 loop: CAISLTSGANNEQFF. CDR3 sequence (DNA): TGTGCCATCAGTCTCACTAGCGGGGCAAACAATGAGCAGTTCTTC.

The chain links TRBV2 to TRBJ1-1, with 8 bases fitting TRBD1. Looked up from germline, CDR1 is SNHLY and CDR2 is FYNNEI. This CDR3 is 14 amino acids long. Trimming took 6 bases from V and 0 from J; bases not matched to a gene: 3. The CDR3 sequence is CASRRQGLNTEAFF. In nucleotides, the CDR3 is TGTGCCAGCAGGCGACAGGGGTTGAACACTGAAGCTTTCTTT.